One TCR beta chain is described in this entry. Germline-derived CDR1 and CDR2 are SGHRS and YFSETQ. V gave up 4 bases and J gave up 6 bases, with 17 bases separating them. The CDR3 has 15 amino acids. Methods used by the authors: Amplification from reference gene primers served as the basis for estimated nucleated cell counts. Clones were read by immunoSEQ multiplex PCR, and TCRdb kept only the in-frame ones, dropping some. Clone size and V and J calls were adopted from that table, with D and trimming inferred from the DNA. The sample yields roughly 570,000 clones, 85% to 90% seen once. This sample was included in a study of blood T cell repertoires in COVID-19.

This TCR came from a woman aged 45-59 years with COVID-19, enrolled during active disease. Sequenced input: peripheral blood. The chain has TRBV5-1 and TRBJ2-1; a weak D match, TRBD2 (6 bases). The CDR3 reads CASSPIRDSGNEQFF. CDR3 coding DNA: TGCGCCAGCAGCCCAATCCGGGACTCCGGCAATGAGCAGTTCTTC. Full variable domain (rest looked up from reference TRBV5-1 and TRBJ2-1): KAGVTQTPRYLIKTRGQQVTLSCSPISGHRSVSWYQQTPGQGLQFLFEYFSETQRNKGNFPGRFSGRQFSNSRSEMNVSTLELGDSALYLCASSPIRDSGNEQFFGPGTRLTVL.